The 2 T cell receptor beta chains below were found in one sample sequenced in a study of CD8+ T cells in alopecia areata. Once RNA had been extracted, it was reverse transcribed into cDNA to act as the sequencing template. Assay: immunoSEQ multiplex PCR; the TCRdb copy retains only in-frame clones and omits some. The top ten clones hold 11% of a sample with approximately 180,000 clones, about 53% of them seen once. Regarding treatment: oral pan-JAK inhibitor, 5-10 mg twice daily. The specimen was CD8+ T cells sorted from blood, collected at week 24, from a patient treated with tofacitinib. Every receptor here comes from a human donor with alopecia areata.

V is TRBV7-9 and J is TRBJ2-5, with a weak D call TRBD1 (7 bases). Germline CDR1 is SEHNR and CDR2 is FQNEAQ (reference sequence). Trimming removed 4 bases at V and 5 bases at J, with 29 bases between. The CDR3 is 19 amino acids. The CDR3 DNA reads TGTGCCAGCAGCTATACCGTCGGAGGGGGCGCGGGGAGACGGGAGACCCAGTACTTC. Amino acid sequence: CASSYTVGGGAGRRETQYF.

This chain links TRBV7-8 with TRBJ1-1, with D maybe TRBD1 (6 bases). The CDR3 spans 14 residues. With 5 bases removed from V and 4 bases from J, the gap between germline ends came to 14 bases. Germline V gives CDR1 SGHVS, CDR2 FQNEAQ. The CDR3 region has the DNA TGTGCCAGCAGCGTCGAGGGGGGTGGCACTGAAGCTTTCTTT. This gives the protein CASSVEGGGTEAFF.